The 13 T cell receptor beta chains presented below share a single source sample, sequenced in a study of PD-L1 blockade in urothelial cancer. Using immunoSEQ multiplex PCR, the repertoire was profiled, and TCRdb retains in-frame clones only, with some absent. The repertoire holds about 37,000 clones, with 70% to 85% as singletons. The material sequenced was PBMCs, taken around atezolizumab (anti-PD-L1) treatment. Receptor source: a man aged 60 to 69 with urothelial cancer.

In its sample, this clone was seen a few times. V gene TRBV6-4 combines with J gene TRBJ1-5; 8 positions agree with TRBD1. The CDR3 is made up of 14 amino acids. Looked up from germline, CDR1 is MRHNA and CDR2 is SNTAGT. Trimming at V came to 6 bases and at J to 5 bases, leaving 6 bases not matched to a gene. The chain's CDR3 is CASSGQGGDQPQHF. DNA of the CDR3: TGTGCCAGCAGCGGACAGGGTGGGGATCAGCCCCAGCATTTT.

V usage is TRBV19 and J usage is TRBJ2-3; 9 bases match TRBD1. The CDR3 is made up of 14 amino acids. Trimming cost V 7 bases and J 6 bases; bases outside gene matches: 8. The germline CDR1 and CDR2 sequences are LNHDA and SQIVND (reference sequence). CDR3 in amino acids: CASTSGTGPDTQYF. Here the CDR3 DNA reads TGTGCCAGTACCTCCGGGACAGGGCCGGATACGCAGTATTTT.

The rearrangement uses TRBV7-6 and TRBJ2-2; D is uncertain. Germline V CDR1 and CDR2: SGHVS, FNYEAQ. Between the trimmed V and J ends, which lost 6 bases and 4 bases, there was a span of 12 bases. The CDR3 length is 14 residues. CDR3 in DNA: TGTGCCAGCAGTTCGAACCGCGGCACCGGGGAGCTGTTTTTT. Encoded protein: CASSSNRGTGELFF.

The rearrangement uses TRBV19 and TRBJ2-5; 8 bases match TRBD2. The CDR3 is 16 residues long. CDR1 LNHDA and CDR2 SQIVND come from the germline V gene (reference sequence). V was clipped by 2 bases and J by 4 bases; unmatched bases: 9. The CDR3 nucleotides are TGTGCCAGTAGTATAACCGCCGCCGGGAGGGGAGAGACCCAGTACTTC. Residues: CASSITAAGRGETQYF.

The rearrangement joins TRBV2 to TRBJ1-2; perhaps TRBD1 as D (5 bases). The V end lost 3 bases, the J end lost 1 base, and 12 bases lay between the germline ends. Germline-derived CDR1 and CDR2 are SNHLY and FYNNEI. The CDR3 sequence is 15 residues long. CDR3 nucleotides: TGTGCCAGCAGTGAGGTCAAGGGACTTAACTATGGCTACACCTTC. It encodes CASSEVKGLNYGYTF.

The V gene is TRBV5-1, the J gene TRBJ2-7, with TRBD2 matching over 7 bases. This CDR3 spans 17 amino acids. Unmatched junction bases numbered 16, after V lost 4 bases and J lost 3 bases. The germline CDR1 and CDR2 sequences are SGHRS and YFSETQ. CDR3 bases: TGCGCCAGCAGCCCGGGACTACCAGAAAAACCAAACTACGAGCAGTACTTC. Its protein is CASSPGLPEKPNYEQYF.

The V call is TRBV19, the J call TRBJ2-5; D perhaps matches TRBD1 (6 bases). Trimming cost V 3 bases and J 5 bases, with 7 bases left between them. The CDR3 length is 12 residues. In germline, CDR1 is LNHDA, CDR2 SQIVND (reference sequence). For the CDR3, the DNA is TGTGCCAGTAGTATCGGACAGGAGACCCAGTACTTC. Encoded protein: CASSIGQETQYF.

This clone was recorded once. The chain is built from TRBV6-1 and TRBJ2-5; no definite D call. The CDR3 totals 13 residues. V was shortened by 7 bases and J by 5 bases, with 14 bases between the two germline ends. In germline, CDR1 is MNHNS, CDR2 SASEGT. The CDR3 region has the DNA TGTGCCAGCACAAAGCAGTGGAGTGAGACCCAGTACTTC. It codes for CASTKQWSETQYF.

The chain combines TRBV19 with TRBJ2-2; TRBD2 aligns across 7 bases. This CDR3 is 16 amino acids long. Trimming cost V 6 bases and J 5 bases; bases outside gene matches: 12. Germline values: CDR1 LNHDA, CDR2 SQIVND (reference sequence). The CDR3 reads CASSRGGTLRTGELFF. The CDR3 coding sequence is TGTGCCAGTAGCCGGGGAGGGACCCTGCGGACCGGGGAGCTGTTTTTT.

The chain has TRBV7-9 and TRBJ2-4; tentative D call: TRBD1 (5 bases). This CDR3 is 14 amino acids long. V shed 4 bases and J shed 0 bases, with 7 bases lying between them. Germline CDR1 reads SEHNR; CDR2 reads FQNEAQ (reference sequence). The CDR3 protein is CASSSDRAKNIQYF. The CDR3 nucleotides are TGTGCCAGCAGCTCAGACAGAGCCAAAAACATTCAGTACTTC.

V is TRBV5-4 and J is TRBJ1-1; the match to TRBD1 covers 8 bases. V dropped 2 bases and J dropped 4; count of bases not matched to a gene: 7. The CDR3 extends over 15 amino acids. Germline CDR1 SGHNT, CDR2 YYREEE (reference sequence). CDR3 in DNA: TGTGCCAGCAGCTTAGGGTCAGGGGGCGGCACTGAAGCTTTCTTT. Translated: CASSLGSGGGTEAFF.

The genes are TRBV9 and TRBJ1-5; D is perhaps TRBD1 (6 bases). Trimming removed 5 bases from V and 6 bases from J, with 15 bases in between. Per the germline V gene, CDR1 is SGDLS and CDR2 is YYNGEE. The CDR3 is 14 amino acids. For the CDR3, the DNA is TGTGCCAGCAGTGCCGGGACAATAGGTCAGCCCCAGCATTTT. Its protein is CASSAGTIGQPQHF.

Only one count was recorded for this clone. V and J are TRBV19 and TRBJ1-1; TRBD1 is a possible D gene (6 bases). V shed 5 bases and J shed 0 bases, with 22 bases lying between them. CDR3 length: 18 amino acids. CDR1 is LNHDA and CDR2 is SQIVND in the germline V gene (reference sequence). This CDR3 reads CASSSSLDPWDMNTEAFF. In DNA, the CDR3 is TGTGCCAGTAGTTCCAGCCTGGACCCATGGGACATGAACACTGAAGCTTTCTTT.